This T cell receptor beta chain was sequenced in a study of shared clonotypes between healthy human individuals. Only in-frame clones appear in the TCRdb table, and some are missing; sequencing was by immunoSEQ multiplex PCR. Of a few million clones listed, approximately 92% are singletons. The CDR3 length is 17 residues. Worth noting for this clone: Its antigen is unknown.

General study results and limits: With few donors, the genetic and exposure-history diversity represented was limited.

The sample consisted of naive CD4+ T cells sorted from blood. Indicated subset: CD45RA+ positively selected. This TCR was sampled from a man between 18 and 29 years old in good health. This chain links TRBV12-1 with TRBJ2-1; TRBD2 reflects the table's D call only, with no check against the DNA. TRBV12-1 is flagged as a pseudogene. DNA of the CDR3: TGTGCCAGCAGCCTTTGGACTAGCGGGGGGGTAGACAATGAGCAGTTCTTC. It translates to CASSLWTSGGVDNEQFF.